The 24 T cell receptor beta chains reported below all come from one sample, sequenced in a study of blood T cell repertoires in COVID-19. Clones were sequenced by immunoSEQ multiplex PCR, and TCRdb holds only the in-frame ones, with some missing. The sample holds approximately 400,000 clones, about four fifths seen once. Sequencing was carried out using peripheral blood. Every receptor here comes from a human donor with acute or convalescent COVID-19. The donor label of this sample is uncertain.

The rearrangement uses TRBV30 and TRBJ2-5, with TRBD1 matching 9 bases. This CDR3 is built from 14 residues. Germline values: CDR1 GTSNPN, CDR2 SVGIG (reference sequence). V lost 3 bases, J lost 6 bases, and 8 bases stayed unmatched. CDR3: CAWSRDRVVQTQYF. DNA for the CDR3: TGTGCCTGGAGCCGGGACAGGGTGGTTCAGACCCAGTACTTC.

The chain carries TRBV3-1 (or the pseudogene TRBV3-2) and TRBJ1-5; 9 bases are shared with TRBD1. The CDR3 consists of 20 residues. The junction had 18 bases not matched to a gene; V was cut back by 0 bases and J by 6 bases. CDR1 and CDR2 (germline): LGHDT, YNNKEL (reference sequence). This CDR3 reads CASSQDGVDRGRREGQPQHF. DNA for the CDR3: TGTGCCAGCAGCCAAGATGGTGTGGACAGGGGCCGTCGGGAGGGTCAGCCCCAGCATTTT.

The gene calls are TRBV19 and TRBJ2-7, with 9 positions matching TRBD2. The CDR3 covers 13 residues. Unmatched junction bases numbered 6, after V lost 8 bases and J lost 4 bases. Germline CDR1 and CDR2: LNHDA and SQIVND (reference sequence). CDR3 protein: CASRPSGTYEQYF. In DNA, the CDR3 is TGTGCCAGTCGCCCTAGCGGGACTTACGAGCAGTACTTC. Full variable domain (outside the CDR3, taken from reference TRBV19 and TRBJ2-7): DGGITQSPKYLFRKEGQNVTLSCEQNLNHDAMYWYRQDPGQGLRLIYYSQIVNDFQKGDIAEGYSVSREKKESFPLTVTSAQKNPTAFYLCASRPSGTYEQYFGPGTRLTVT.

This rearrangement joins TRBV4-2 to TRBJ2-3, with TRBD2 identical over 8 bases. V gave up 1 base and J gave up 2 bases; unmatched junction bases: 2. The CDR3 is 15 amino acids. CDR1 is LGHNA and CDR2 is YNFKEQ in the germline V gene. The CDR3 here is CASSQGSGATDTQYF. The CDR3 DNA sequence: TGTGCCAGCAGCCAAGGTAGCGGGGCCACAGATACGCAGTATTTT.

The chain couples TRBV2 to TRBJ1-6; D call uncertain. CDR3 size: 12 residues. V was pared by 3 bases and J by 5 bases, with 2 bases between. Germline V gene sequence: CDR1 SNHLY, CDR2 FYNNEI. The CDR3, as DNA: TGTGCCAGCAGTGACGATAATTCACCCCTCCACTTT. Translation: CASSDDNSPLHF.

CDR3 sequence reads: CASSLSRGVAGTDEQFF. Here the CDR3 DNA reads TGTGCCAGCAGCCTGAGCCGTGGGGTAGCGGGAACCGATGAGCAGTTCTTC. V is TRBV11-2 and J is TRBJ2-1; TRBD2 matches 8 bases. Germline trimming cut 5 bases from V and 8 bases from J; bases unmatched to any gene: 17. Looked up from germline, CDR1 is SGHAT and CDR2 is FQNNGV. The CDR3 has 17 amino acids. Full variable domain (remainder filled in from reference TRBV11-2 and TRBJ2-1): EAGVAQSPRYKIIEKRQSVAFWCNPISGHATLYWYQQILGQGPKLLIQFQNNGVVDDSQLPKDRFSAERLKGVDSTLKIQPAKLEDSAVYLCASSLSRGVAGTDEQFFGPGTRLTVL.

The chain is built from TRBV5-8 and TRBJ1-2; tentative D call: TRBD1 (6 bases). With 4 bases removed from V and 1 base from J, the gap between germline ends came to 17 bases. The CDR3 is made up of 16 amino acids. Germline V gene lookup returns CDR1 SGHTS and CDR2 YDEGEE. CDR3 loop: CASSPALGTFNYGYTF. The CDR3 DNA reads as TGTGCCAGCAGCCCTGCCCTCGGGACATTTAACTATGGCTACACCTTC.

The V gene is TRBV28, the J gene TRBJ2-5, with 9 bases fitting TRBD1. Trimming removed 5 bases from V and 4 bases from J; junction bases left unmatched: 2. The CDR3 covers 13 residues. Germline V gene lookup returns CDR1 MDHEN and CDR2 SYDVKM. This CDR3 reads CASSGQGRETQYF. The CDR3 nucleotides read TGTGCCAGCAGTGGACAGGGGAGAGAGACCCAGTACTTC.

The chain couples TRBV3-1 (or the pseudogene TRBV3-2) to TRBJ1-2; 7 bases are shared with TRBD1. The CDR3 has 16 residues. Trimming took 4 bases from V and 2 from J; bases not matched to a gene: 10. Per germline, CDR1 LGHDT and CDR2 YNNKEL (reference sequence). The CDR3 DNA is TGTGCCAGCAGCCCAACGTCGACAGGGCCCAACTATGGCTACACCTTC. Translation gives CASSPTSTGPNYGYTF.

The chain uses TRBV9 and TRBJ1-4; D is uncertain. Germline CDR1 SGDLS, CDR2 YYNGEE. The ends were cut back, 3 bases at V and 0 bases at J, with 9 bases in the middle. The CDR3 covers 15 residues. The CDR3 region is CASSADWTTNEKLFF. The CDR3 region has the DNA TGTGCCAGCAGCGCCGACTGGACAACTAATGAAAAACTGTTTTTT.

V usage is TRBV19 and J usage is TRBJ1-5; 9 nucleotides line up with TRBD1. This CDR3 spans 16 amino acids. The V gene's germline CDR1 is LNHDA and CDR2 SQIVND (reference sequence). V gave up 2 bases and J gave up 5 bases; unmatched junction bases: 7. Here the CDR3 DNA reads TGTGCCAGTAGTATATGGGGACAGGGACGTTATCAGCCCCAGCATTTT. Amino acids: CASSIWGQGRYQPQHF. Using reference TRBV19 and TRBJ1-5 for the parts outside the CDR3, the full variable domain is DGGITQSPKYLFRKEGQNVTLSCEQNLNHDAMYWYRQDPGQGLRLIYYSQIVNDFQKGDIAEGYSVSREKKESFPLTVTSAQKNPTAFYLCASSIWGQGRYQPQHFGDGTRLSIL.

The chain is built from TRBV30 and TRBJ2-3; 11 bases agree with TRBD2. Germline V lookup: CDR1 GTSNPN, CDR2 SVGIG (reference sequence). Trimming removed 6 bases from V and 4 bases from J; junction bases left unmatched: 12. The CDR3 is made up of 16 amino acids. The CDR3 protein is CACPPSGGLFSDTQYF. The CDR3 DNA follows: TGTGCCTGCCCACCTAGCGGGGGGCTATTCTCAGATACGCAGTATTTT.

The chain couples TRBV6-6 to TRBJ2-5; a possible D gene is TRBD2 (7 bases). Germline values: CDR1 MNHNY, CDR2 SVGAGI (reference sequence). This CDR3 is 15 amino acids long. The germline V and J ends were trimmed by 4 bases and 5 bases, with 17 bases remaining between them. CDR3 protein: CASSSSRGGAETQYF. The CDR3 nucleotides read TGTGCCAGCAGTTCATCAAGGGGGGGGGCGGAGACCCAGTACTTC.

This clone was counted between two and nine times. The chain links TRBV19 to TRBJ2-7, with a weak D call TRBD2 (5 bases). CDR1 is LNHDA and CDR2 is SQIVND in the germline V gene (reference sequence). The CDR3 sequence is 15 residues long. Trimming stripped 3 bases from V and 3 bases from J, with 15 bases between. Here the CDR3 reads CASSIGLPSIYEQYF. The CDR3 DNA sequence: TGTGCCAGTAGTATCGGTCTTCCTAGCATCTACGAGCAGTACTTC.

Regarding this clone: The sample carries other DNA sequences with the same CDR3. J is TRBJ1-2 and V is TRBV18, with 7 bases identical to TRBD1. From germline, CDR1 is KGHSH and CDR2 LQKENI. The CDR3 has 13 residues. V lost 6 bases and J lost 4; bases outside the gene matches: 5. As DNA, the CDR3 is TGTGCCAGCTCCCCAGGGGGGTTCTATGGCTACACCTTC. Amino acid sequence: CASSPGGFYGYTF. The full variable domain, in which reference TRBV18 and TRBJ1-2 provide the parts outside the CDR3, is NAGVMQNPRHLVRRRGQEARLRCSPMKGHSHVYWYRQLPEEGLKFMVYLQKENIIDESGMPKERFSAEFPKEGPSILRIQQVVRGDSAAYFCASSPGGFYGYTFGSGTRLTVV.

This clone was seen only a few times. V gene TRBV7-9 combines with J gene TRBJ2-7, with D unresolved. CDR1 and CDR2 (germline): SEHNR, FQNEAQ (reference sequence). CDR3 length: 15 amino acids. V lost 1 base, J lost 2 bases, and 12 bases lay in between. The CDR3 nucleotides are TGTGCCAGCAGCTTAGGTATGATAGTCCCCTACGAGCAGTACTTC. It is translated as CASSLGMIVPYEQYF.

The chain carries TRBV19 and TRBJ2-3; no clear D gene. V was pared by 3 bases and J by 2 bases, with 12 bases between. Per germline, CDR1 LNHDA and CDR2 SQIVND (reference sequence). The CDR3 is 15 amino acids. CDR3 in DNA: TGTGCCAGTAGTATGGGCCGACGGTTCACAGATACGCAGTATTTT. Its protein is CASSMGRRFTDTQYF.

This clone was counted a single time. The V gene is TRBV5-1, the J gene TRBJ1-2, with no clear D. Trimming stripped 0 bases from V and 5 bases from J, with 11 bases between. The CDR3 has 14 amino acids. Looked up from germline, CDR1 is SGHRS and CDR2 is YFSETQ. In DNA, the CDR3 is TGCGCCAGCAGCTTGGTCGCGGCAGAATATGGCTACACCTTC. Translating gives CASSLVAAEYGYTF.

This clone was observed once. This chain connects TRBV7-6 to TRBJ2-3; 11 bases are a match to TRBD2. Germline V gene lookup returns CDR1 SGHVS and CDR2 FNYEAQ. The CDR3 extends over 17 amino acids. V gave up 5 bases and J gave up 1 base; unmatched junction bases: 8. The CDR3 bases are TGTGCCAGCAGCCCGATCGGGACTAGCGGTCGCACAGATACGCAGTATTTT. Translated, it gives CASSPIGTSGRTDTQYF.

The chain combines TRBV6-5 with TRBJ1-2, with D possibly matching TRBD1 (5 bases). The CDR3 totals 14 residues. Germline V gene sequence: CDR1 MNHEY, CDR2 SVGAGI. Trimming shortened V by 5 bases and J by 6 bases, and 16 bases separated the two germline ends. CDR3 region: CASSPGRRVHGYTF. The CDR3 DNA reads TGTGCCAGCAGTCCCGGCCGCAGGGTCCATGGCTACACCTTC.

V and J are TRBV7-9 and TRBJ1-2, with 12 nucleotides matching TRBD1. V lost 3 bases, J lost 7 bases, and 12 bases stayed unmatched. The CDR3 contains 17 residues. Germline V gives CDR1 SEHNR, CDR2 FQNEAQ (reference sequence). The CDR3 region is CASSFSSSGQGAGGYTF. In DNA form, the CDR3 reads TGTGCCAGCAGCTTTTCATCGTCGGGACAGGGGGCAGGTGGCTACACCTTC.

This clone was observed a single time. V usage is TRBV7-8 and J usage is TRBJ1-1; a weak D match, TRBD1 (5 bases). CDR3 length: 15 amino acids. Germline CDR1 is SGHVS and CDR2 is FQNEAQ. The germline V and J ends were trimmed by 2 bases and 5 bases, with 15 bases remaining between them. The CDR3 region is CASSLFGAGGTEAFF. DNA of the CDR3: TGTGCCAGCAGCTTATTTGGGGCTGGGGGGACTGAAGCTTTCTTT.

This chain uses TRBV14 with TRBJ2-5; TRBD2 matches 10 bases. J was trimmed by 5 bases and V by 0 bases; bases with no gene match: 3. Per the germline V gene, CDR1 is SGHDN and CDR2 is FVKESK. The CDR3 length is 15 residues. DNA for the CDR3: TGTGCCAGCAGCCAAGAAGCGGGGGGGTTGGAGACCCAGTACTTC. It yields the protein CASSQEAGGLETQYF.

The CDR3 here is CASSSRAGMNEQFF. The CDR3, as DNA: TGTGCCAGCAGCTCCCGGGCGGGAATGAATGAGCAGTTCTTC. The rearrangement links TRBV6-5 to TRBJ2-1; maybe TRBD2 (6 bases). The length of the CDR3 is 14 residues. Germline CDR1 and CDR2: MNHEY and SVGAGI. The germline V and J ends were trimmed by 6 bases and 7 bases, with 16 bases remaining between them.